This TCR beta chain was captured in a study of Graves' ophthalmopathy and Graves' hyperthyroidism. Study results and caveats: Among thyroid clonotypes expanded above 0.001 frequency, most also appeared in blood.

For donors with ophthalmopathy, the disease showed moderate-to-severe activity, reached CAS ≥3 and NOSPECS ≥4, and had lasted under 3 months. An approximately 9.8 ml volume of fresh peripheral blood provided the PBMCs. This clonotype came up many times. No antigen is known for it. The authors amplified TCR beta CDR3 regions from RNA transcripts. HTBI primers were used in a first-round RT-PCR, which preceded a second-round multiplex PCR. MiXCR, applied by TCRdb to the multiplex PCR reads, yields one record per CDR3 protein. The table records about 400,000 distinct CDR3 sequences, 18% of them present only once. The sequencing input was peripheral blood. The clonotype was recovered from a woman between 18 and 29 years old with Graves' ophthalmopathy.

Here the CDR3 DNA reads TGCAGCGTTGAAAAGATGAGTGAAGGGGCCTACGAGCAGTACTTC. As protein: CSVEKMSEGAYEQYF. The chain recombines TRBV29-1 with TRBJ2-7; tentative D call: TRBD1 (5 bases). Between the trimmed V and J ends, which lost 2 bases and 2 bases, there was a span of 16 bases. This CDR3 is 15 amino acids long. Germline V gene data show CDR1 as SQVTM and CDR2 as ANQGSEA.